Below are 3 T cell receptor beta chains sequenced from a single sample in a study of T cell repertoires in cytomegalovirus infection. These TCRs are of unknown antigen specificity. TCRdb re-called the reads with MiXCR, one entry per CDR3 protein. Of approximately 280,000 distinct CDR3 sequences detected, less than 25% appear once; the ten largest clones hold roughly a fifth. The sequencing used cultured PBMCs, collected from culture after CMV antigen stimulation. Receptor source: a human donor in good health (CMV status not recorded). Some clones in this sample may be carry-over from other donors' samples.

CDR3 sequence: CASSQDRRDNSPLHF. The CDR3 nucleotides are TGTGCCAGCAGCCAAGACCGGCGGGATAATTCACCCCTCCACTTT. The J gene is TRBJ1-6, the V gene TRBV4-2, with no clear D. Per germline, CDR1 LGHNA and CDR2 YNFKEQ. This CDR3 is built from 15 residues. Between the trimmed V and J ends, which lost 0 bases and 5 bases, there was a span of 8 bases.

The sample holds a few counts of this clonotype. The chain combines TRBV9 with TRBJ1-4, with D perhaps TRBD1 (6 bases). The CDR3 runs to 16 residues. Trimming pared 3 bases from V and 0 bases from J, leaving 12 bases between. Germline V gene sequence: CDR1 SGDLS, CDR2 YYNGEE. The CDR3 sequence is CASSGRDTATNEKLFF. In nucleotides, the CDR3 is TGTGCCAGCAGCGGCCGGGACACAGCAACTAATGAAAAACTGTTTTTT.

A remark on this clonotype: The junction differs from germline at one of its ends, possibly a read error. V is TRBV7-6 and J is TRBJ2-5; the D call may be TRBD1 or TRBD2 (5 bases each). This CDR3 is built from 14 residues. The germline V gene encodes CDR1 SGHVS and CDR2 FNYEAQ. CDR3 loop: CASSADNPGGTQYF. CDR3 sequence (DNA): TGTGCTAGCAGCGCGGACAACCCTGGGGGGACCCAGTACTTC.